The source of this TCR beta chain is a study of blood T cell repertoires in COVID-19. The overall study: There were acute and convalescent COVID-19 samples, and they came from the United States, Italy and Spain.

This study enrolled people aged 18 to 89 from 24 US geographic areas. Germline CDR1 is SGHRS and CDR2 is YFSETQ. The CDR3 is made up of 15 amino acids. The V segment lost 4 bases and the J segment 4 bases; nucleotides outside the gene matches: 10. In the source study's methods: Amplified reference gene primers provided the basis for estimating nucleated cell counts. Here immunoSEQ multiplex PCR was the method, and the copy in TCRdb shows in-frame clones only, minus some. The V and J calls and the clone size are those of that table, but D and trimming were determined from the DNA. The repertoire has just over 350,000 clones, approximately 84% of them found once; the top ten carry almost 3%.

The sample taken for sequencing was PBMCs or T cells enriched from blood (not recorded which). The rearrangement joins TRBV5-1 to TRBJ2-5, with TRBD1 identical over 7 bases. This TCR was sampled from a woman in her 30s who had recovered from COVID-19. The CDR3 spells CASSPTDRALETQYF. CDR3 coding DNA: TGCGCCAGCAGCCCAACCGACAGGGCCTTAGAGACCCAGTACTTC.